This paragraph reports one T cell receptor (beta chain). This sample is part of a study of T-cell memory formation after mild COVID-19. Per the germline V gene, CDR1 is SGHRS and CDR2 is YFSETQ. The CDR3 has 15 amino acids. Trimming removed 3 bases at V and 4 bases at J, with 16 bases between. TCRdb passed the 5' RACE reads through MiXCR, listing each CDR3 protein once. The sample shows fewer than 35,000 distinct CDR3 sequences, roughly a sixth of them seen only once. The specimen sequenced was PBMCs or a T cell subset sorted from them (not recorded which). The source of this sequence is an adult who had mild COVID-19 (a few samples of this study predate the infection). Cell type and time point are not known. This chain connects TRBV5-1 to TRBJ1-2, with D possibly being TRBD1 (5 bases). CDR3 nucleotides: TGCGCCAGCAGCTCGGGACGGATCACCCCCTATGGCTACACCTTC. Translation: CASSSGRITPYGYTF. Full variable domain (outside the CDR3, taken from reference TRBV5-1 and TRBJ1-2): KAGVTQTPRYLIKTRGQQVTLSCSPISGHRSVSWYQQTPGQGLQFLFEYFSETQRNKGNFPGRFSGRQFSNSRSEMNVSTLELGDSALYLCASSSGRITPYGYTFGSGTRLTVV.